This passage covers 18 T cell receptor beta chains from one sample sequenced in a study of patients and donors after allogeneic stem cell transplantation. TCRdb passed the RT-PCR reads through MiXCR, listing each CDR3 protein once. The sample lists around 150,000 distinct CDR3 sequences, roughly 30% occurring once. Sequenced sample: blood, either unsorted or a sorted T cell fraction (not recorded which). These receptors were obtained from a human donor who was either an allogeneic HSCT recipient or a stem cell or donor lymphocyte infusion donor (not recorded which). It is not recorded whose cells these are; they may come from a transplant donor.

This clonotype was counted only a few times. The rearrangement joins TRBV5-6 to TRBJ1-5; a possible D gene is TRBD1 (6 bases). Germline lookup yields CDR1 SGHDT and CDR2 YYEEEE. The V and J ends lost 2 bases and 3 bases respectively, with 12 bases between them. The CDR3 contains 15 residues. In DNA, the CDR3 is TGTGCCAGCAGCTTATCTGGGGGCGTCAATCAGCCCCAGCATTTT. It specifies CASSLSGGVNQPQHF.

This clonotype was counted a few times. The chain joins TRBV6-5 to TRBJ2-1, with D perhaps TRBD1 (8 bases). The CDR3 is 14 residues long. Trimming cost V 5 bases and J 7 bases, with 15 bases left between them. The germline gives CDR1 MNHEY, CDR2 SVGAGI. CDR3 in DNA: TGTGCCAGCAGTGGGGGGGACAGGAGAAATGAGCAGTTCTTC. It specifies CASSGGDRRNEQFF.

This clonotype turned up a few times. This chain's CDR3 is CASSQDTLGTGTYEQYF. The CDR3 DNA reads as TGCGCCAGCAGCCAAGACACCCTGGGGACAGGGACCTACGAGCAGTACTTC. V is TRBV4-3 and J is TRBJ2-7; TRBD1 matches 9 bases. The CDR3 contains 17 residues. Per the germline V gene, CDR1 is LGHNA and CDR2 is YSLEER. The V gene end was trimmed by 0 bases and the J gene end by 2 bases; junction bases not matched to a gene: 8.

CDR3 region: CASSSREQYF. The CDR3, as DNA: TGTGCCAGCAGTTCCCGCGAGCAGTACTTC. This sequence joins TRBV28 and TRBJ2-7, with D uncertain. With 4 bases removed from V and 6 bases from J, the gap between germline ends came to 4 bases. Germline-derived CDR1 and CDR2 are MDHEN and SYDVKM. This CDR3 comprises 10 residues.

The chain joins TRBV11-3 to TRBJ2-1; 11 bases align to TRBD1. V shed 5 bases, J shed 10 bases, and the junction held 10 bases outside the gene matches. The CDR3 runs 15 residues. Germline CDR1 is SGHNT and CDR2 is YENEEA. The CDR3 DNA reads TGTGCCAGCAGCCAACATGGACAGGGGGCTGAAGAGCAGTTCTTC. Residues: CASSQHGQGAEEQFF.

The chain has TRBV20-1 and TRBJ1-3; a weak D match, TRBD1 (6 bases). The germline CDR1 and CDR2 sequences are DFQATT and SNEGSKA (reference sequence). The CDR3 is 13 residues long. V was cut by 5 bases and J by 0 bases, with 8 bases left in between. Here the CDR3 reads CSAAGVSGNTIYF. CDR3 bases: TGCAGTGCTGCAGGGGTCTCTGGAAACACCATATATTTT.

The chain couples TRBV12-3 or TRBV12-4 to TRBJ2-2; D may be TRBD2 (6 bases). The length of the CDR3 is 16 residues. V dropped 5 bases and J dropped 5 bases, with 18 bases sitting between them. Written as DNA, the CDR3 is TGTGCCAGCAGTCTCACCCTGGCGGGGCAGACCGGGGAGCTGTTTTTT. It encodes CASSLTLAGQTGELFF.

This clonotype came up a few times. Germline is not matched at one junction end, which may reflect a read error. The chain is built from TRBV20-1 and TRBJ2-7; TRBD2 matches 7 bases. This CDR3 contains 14 residues. From germline, CDR1 is DFQATT and CDR2 SNEGSKA (reference sequence). The CDR3 sequence: CSALRGGSSSEQYF. CDR3 DNA: TGCAGTGCCCTCCGAGGCGGGAGTTCCTCCGAGCAGTACTTC.

The chain recombines TRBV18 with TRBJ1-5; 10 positions agree with TRBD1. The CDR3 sequence is 15 residues long. The germline V gene encodes CDR1 KGHSH and CDR2 LQKENI. V was clipped by 3 bases and J by 7 bases; unmatched bases: 6. The DNA for the CDR3 is TGTGCCAGCTCACCGGCAGGACAGGGGGGCCAGCCCCAGCATTTT. Residues: CASSPAGQGGQPQHF.

This clonotype was seen a handful of times. The chain is built from TRBV12-5 and TRBJ1-1, with D unresolved. Germline V gene sequence: CDR1 LGHNT, CDR2 FRNRAP. This CDR3 has 19 residues. Trimming stripped 3 bases from V and 0 bases from J, with 23 bases between. In nucleotides, the CDR3 is TGTGCTAGTGGTTTTTCCCCAGGACCTACTAGTTCCATGAACACTGAAGCTTTCTTT. Protein product: CASGFSPGPTSSMNTEAFF.

This clonotype was observed a few times. The CDR3 region has the DNA TGTGCCAGCAGTTACTCCCCCCCGGGACTAGCGGGAGGCTCCTACGAGCAGTACTTC. Its translation is CASSYSPPGLAGGSYEQYF. The chain joins TRBV6-5 to TRBJ2-7; 15 bases are a match to TRBD2. The V segment lost 0 bases and the J segment 0 bases; nucleotides outside the gene matches: 6. The CDR3 length is 19 residues. Germline values: CDR1 MNHEY, CDR2 SVGAGI.

V and J are TRBV7-2 and TRBJ2-4, with D unresolved. In germline, CDR1 is SGHTA, CDR2 FQGNSA. This CDR3 region has 13 residues. Trimming shortened V by 1 base and J by 5 bases, and 6 bases separated the two germline ends. The CDR3 loop is CASSLVFQNIQYF. The CDR3 DNA follows: TGTGCCAGCAGCTTAGTCTTTCAAAACATTCAGTACTTC.

This clonotype has only a few counts. The chain uses TRBV11-2 and TRBJ1-2, with unresolved D. The CDR3 totals 12 residues. Trimming removed 7 bases from V and 2 bases from J, with 8 bases in between. The germline V gene encodes CDR1 SGHAT and CDR2 FQNNGV. The CDR3, as DNA: TGTGCCAGCACCTACCAAAACTATGGCTACACCTTC. The encoded protein is CASTYQNYGYTF.

The V call is TRBV4-1, the J call TRBJ1-1; no definite D call. The V end lost 5 bases, the J end lost 11 bases, and 15 bases lay between the germline ends. Germline CDR1 MGHRA, CDR2 YSYEKL. The CDR3 totals 12 residues. CDR3 protein: CASSSWAMGAFF. The CDR3 DNA reads TGCGCCAGCAGCTCATGGGCCATGGGGGCTTTCTTT.

V gene TRBV6-5 combines with J gene TRBJ1-2; 7 bases agree with TRBD1. Germline CDR1 and CDR2: MNHEY and SVGAGI. The CDR3 spans 14 residues. Trimming at V came to 2 bases and at J to 4 bases, leaving 4 bases not matched to a gene. For the CDR3, the DNA is TGTGCCAGCAGTTACGGGGGACAGTTCTATGGCTACACCTTC. Translated: CASSYGGQFYGYTF.

V is TRBV6-2 or TRBV6-3 and J is TRBJ1-2; TRBD1 matches at 8 bases. The trim removed 6 bases at V and 4 bases at J, leaving 4 bases unmatched. The CDR3 runs 13 residues. Germline-derived CDR1 and CDR2 are MNHEY and SVGEGT. CDR3 loop: CASSTGQAYGYTF. DNA for the CDR3: TGTGCCAGCAGCACGGGACAGGCCTATGGCTACACCTTC.

The rearrangement links TRBV6-2 or TRBV6-3 to TRBJ1-1, with 9 bases aligning to TRBD1. Germline CDR1 MNHEY, CDR2 SVGEGT. The CDR3 spans 13 residues. Trimming removed 7 bases from V and 12 bases from J; junction bases left unmatched: 12. The chain's CDR3 is CASTIRGQGISFF. As DNA, the CDR3 is TGTGCCAGCACCATTAGGGGACAGGGAATATCTTTCTTT.

This clonotype showed up just a few times. The chain combines TRBV29-1 with TRBJ2-1; maybe TRBD2 (5 bases). This CDR3 comprises 11 residues. V was shortened by 1 base and J by 9 bases, with 7 bases between the two germline ends. Germline assignment: CDR1 SQVTM and CDR2 ANQGSEA. The CDR3 DNA sequence: TGCAGCGTTGAAGTAGGAGGTGAGCAGTTCTTC. This translates into CSVEVGGEQFF.